Listed below are T cell receptor beta chains from one sample, sequenced in a study of T cell repertoires in cytomegalovirus infection. The antigens for these receptors are not known. A single record per CDR3 protein comes from TCRdb applying MiXCR to the reads. The table shows roughly 340,000 distinct CDR3 sequences, with 25% to 35% occurring only once. The starting material was cultured PBMCs, obtained from culture after CMV antigen stimulation. All receptors come from a human donor in good health (CMV status not recorded). Some clones in this sample may be carry-over from other donors' samples. CDR3s include the opening cysteine and the closing phenylalanine or tryptophan. D genes are given only for firm matches. Some rows mark clone size as missing; the rest say once, few, many or name a class of expanded clone.

d_call	clone_size	v_call	j_call	cdr3_aa	cdr3_nt
NA	many	TRBV7-3	TRBJ2-3	CASSLQGLNTQYF	TGTGCCAGCAGCTTGCAGGGTCTGAATACGCAGTATTTT
TRBD1	few	TRBV7-2	TRBJ2-7	CASSSRTGLPTYEQYF	TGTGCCAGCAGCTCCCGGACAGGCCTCCCCACCTACGAGCAGTACTTC
NA	NA	TRBV19	TRBJ1-3	CASSSPGRTSGNTIYF	TGTGCCAGTAGTTCCCCGGGACGGACCTCTGGAAACACCATATATTTT
NA	NA	TRBV20-1	TRBJ2-1	CSARDQRNNEQFF	TGCAGCGCACGGGACCAACGAAACAATGAGCAGTTCTTC
TRBD2	few	TRBV4-2	TRBJ2-7	CASSLRGPSGPYEQYF	TGTGCCAGCAGCCTCCGTGGACCTAGCGGGCCCTACGAGCAGTACTTC
TRBD2	NA	TRBV11-2	TRBJ2-1	CASSPLAGPLNEQFF	TGTGCCAGCAGCCCACTAGCGGGGCCCCTCAATGAGCAGTTCTTC
TRBD2	NA	TRBV10-3	TRBJ2-3	CAITGTSGGLDTQYF	TGTGCCATCACCGGGACTAGCGGGGGACTAGATACGCAGTATTTT
NA	many	TRBV12-3/TRBV12-4	TRBJ1-1	CASSRLRGPEAFF	TGTGCCAGCAGCCGCCTTAGGGGCCCTGAAGCTTTCTTT
NA	few	TRBV7-6	TRBJ2-1	CASSYDNEQFF	TGTGCCAGCAGCTATGACAATGAGCAGTTCTTC
TRBD2	few	TRBV2	TRBJ2-3	CASSKLAGEADTQYF	TGTGCCAGCAGCAAACTAGCGGGTGAGGCAGATACGCAGTATTTT
TRBD2	few	TRBV14	TRBJ2-1	CASSLSLTWGGGPDNEQFF	TGTGCCAGCAGCCTTTCCCTTACCTGGGGCGGGGGGCCGGACAATGAGCAGTTCTTC
NA	NA	TRBV7-6	TRBJ2-6	CASSPGPKGGANALTF	TGTGCCAGCAGCCCCGGGCCTAAGGGGGGGGCCAACGCCCTGACTTTC
TRBD2	few	TRBV5-4	TRBJ2-3	CASKVAGGRVRSTDTQYF	TGTGCCAGCAAGGTAGCGGGGGGGCGAGTTCGGTCCACAGATACGCAGTATTTT
TRBD1	NA	TRBV6-6	TRBJ2-7	CASRDRGPEQYF	TGTGCCAGCCGTGACAGGGGGCCTGAGCAGTACTTC
NA	NA	TRBV6-7	TRBJ1-2	CASSQPGTSQVGPGYTF	TGTGCCAGCAGCCAACCCGGGACGTCACAGGTGGGACCTGGCTACACCTTC
TRBD1	few	TRBV12-3/TRBV12-4	TRBJ1-1	CASSLTRGVNTEAFF	TGTGCCAGCAGTCTCACCAGGGGGGTGAACACTGAAGCTTTCTTT
NA	NA	TRBV3-1	TRBJ2-5	CASSRLGRLETQYF	TGTGCCAGCAGCCGACTGGGCCGGCTGGAGACCCAGTACTTC
NA	NA	TRBV6-6	TRBJ2-2	CASSFGSTGELFF	TGTGCCAGCAGTTTCGGATCAACCGGGGAGCTGTTTTTT
NA	many	TRBV7-2	TRBJ1-1	CASRAGAANTEAFF	TGTGCCAGCAGAGCAGGGGCGGCGAACACTGAAGCTTTCTTT
TRBD2	medium-sized	TRBV7-2	TRBJ2-5	CASSLNPGTGGQYF	TGTGCCAGCAGCTTAAACCCCGGTACGGGAGGGCAGTACTTC
TRBD2	NA	TRBV10-3	TRBJ2-3	CAITLTSGSLSGTDTQYF	TGTGCCATCACCTTGACTAGCGGGAGTTTATCGGGGACAGATACGCAGTATTTT
TRBD2	few	TRBV20-1	TRBJ2-7	CSASGLAGVYEQYF	TGCAGTGCTTCAGGACTAGCGGGAGTATACGAGCAGTACTTC
NA	few	TRBV29-1	TRBJ2-6	CSVGGGGDGANVLTF	TGCAGCGTTGGGGGAGGGGGCGACGGGGCCAACGTCCTGACTTTC
NA	once	TRBV29-1	TRBJ1-1	CSVAQGQRTEAFF	TGCAGCGTTGCCCAGGGGCAGAGAACTGAAGCTTTCTTT
NA	few	TRBV6-2/TRBV6-3	TRBJ1-1	CASSYNFRSGNTEAFF	TGTGCCAGCAGTTATAATTTCCGAAGTGGGAACACTGAAGCTTTCTTT
NA	NA	TRBV19	TRBJ1-5	CASSIQPYSNQPQHF	TGTGCCAGTAGTATACAGCCTTATAGCAATCAGCCCCAGCATTTT
NA	few	TRBV9	TRBJ1-6	CASSVSGAYSPLHF	TGTGCCAGCAGCGTATCAGGGGCCTATTCACCCCTCCACTTT
NA	NA	TRBV27	TRBJ1-1	CASSPRWAGRQNTEAFF	TGTGCCAGCAGTCCTCGCTGGGCAGGGAGGCAGAACACTGAAGCTTTCTTT
NA	NA	TRBV20-1	TRBJ1-5	CSASLARDPNQPQHF	TGCAGTGCTAGTTTGGCCAGGGATCCCAATCAGCCCCAGCATTTT
NA	NA	TRBV6-5	TRBJ2-7	CASSSTLVEGQREQYF	TGTGCCAGCAGTTCAACCCTTGTGGAAGGCCAGCGCGAGCAGTACTTC
NA	NA	TRBV19	TRBJ1-5	CASSIAQGPRSNQPQHF	TGTGCCAGTAGTATAGCACAGGGCCCTCGGAGCAATCAGCCCCAGCATTTT
TRBD1	NA	TRBV20-1	TRBJ1-4	CSATPGQVNEKLFF	TGCAGTGCTACGCCCGGACAGGTTAATGAAAAACTGTTTTTT
TRBD2	NA	TRBV25-1	TRBJ2-7	CASSFSGGLRDEQYF	TGTGCCAGCAGTTTCTCCGGGGGACTACGGGACGAGCAGTACTTC